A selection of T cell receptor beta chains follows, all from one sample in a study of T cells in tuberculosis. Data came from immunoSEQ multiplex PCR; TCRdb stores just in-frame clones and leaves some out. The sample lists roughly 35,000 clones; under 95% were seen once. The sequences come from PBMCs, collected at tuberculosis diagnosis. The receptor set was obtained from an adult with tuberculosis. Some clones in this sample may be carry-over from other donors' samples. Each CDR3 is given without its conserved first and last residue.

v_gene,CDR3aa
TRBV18,ASSPFSRGQGNQPQH
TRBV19,ASSITMRRRDQGYT
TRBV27,ASSFVGVGNEQF
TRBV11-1,ASSIRRAAANTEAF
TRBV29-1,SVTGQRGGSGGYT
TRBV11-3,ASSPTGLAGGEQF
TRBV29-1,SAERGQGSNEQF
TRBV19,ASSTGQLKYQPQH
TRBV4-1,ASSHATGASNQPQH
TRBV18,ASSPKRPSQETQY
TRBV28,ASSWGTGQFATNEKLF
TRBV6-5,ASHEGGNTGELF
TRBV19,ASSIRGQGLQPQH
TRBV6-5,ASSHTGARHEAF
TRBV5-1,ASSLAGTSGVGGTDTQY
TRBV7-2,ASSSPGGGTDTQY
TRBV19,ASSIRDSRLYGYT
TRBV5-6,ASSLVTRSYEQY
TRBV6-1,ASRVGDSSREQF
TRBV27,ASSLTGNSGNTIY
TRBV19,ASSIDLAGWNNEQF
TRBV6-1,ASSGSGITEAF
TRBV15,ATSRAGYEQY
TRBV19,ASRIKGRGRSWVSYT
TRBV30,AWSWRTGDNQPQH
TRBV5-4,ASSLERGYGYT
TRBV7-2,ASSPRGTGGYEQY
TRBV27,ASSKRGTEAF
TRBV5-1,ASSASQGNAEAF
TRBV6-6,ASSLTPGQVSYEQY
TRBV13,ASSFWGSRNTGELF
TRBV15,ATSRDTGGGNQPQH
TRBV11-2,ASSLAAGPYGYT
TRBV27,ASSPTRLAGDNEQF
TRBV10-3,AISESRLAANYEQY
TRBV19,ASSLRRQGHTIY
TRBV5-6,ASSGSTGLREAF
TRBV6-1,ASSEIIVDTEAF
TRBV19,ASSTAPGYPSDGYT
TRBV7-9,ASSRTGGAVHEQY
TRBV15,ATSRGRGGSSYEQY
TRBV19,ASSIGTGYPYEQY
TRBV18,ASSTRASPATNEKLF
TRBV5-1,ASSLDGGSSNQPQH
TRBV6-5,ASSYGSGGSYEQY